These T cell receptor beta chains were read from a single sample in a study of neurological immune-mediated disorders. One entry per CDR3 protein, called by TCRdb with MiXCR from the 5' RACE reads. The sample records under 130,000 distinct CDR3 sequences, 10% to 14% being singletons. The sequenced material came from PBMCs. All receptors derive from a female donor with HTLV-1-associated myelopathy (HAM/TSP). CDR3s include the opening cysteine and the closing phenylalanine or tryptophan. D genes are given only for firm matches. Clone size is shown for a subset of rows, as once, few, many or a class of expanded clone.

j_gene: TRBJ1-3; v_gene: TRBV20-1; abundance: many; d_gene: -; CDR3aa: CSARAGSGNTIYF; CDR3nt: TGCAGTGCTAGAGCAGGTTCTGGAAACACCATATATTTT
j_gene: TRBJ2-7; v_gene: TRBV5-1; abundance: many; d_gene: -; CDR3aa: CASSLTLEGSAEQYF; CDR3nt: TGCGCCAGCAGCTTGACCCTGGAGGGGTCAGCCGAGCAGTACTTC
j_gene: TRBJ2-7; v_gene: TRBV28; abundance: many; d_gene: TRBD1; CDR3aa: CASSSDRDEQYF; CDR3nt: TGTGCCAGCAGTAGCGACAGGGACGAGCAGTACTTC
j_gene: TRBJ2-3; v_gene: TRBV10-3; abundance: many; d_gene: TRBD2; CDR3aa: CAISPSGMSTQYF; CDR3nt: TGTGCCATCAGTCCTAGCGGGATGTCTACGCAGTATTTT
j_gene: TRBJ2-2; v_gene: TRBV6-1; abundance: many; d_gene: -; CDR3aa: CASSELLGGRGELFF; CDR3nt: TGTGCCAGCAGTGAATTACTTGGAGGGCGCGGGGAGCTGTTTTTT
j_gene: TRBJ1-4; v_gene: TRBV7-9; abundance: -; d_gene: -; CDR3aa: CASSLEGRGEKLFF; CDR3nt: TGTGCCAGCAGCTTGGAGGGCCGTGGAGAAAAACTGTTTTTT
j_gene: TRBJ2-2; v_gene: TRBV5-1; abundance: many; d_gene: -; CDR3aa: CASTRDGPSGELFF; CDR3nt: TGCGCCAGCACCCGGGACGGTCCATCAGGGGAGCTGTTTTTT
j_gene: TRBJ2-2; v_gene: TRBV5-1; abundance: many; d_gene: -; CDR3aa: CASKGDLNTGELFF; CDR3nt: TGCGCCAGCAAGGGGGACTTGAACACCGGGGAGCTGTTTTTT
j_gene: TRBJ2-1; v_gene: TRBV20-1; abundance: many; d_gene: -; CDR3aa: CSAVLGALYNEQFF; CDR3nt: TGCAGTGCAGTACTAGGGGCCCTTTACAATGAGCAGTTCTTC
j_gene: TRBJ2-3; v_gene: TRBV4-1; abundance: many; d_gene: -; CDR3aa: CATQGDTQYF; CDR3nt: TGCGCCACCCAAGGAGATACGCAGTATTTT
j_gene: TRBJ2-7; v_gene: TRBV14; abundance: -; d_gene: -; CDR3aa: CASSPSGGGQYF; CDR3nt: TGTGCCAGCAGCCCATCGGGGGGCGGGCAGTACTTC
j_gene: TRBJ2-2; v_gene: TRBV28; abundance: many; d_gene: -; CDR3aa: CASRPRPPVGELFF; CDR3nt: TGTGCCAGCCGTCCCCGCCCCCCGGTCGGGGAGCTGTTTTTT
j_gene: TRBJ2-4; v_gene: TRBV11-2; abundance: many; d_gene: -; CDR3aa: CASSLEGSKNIQYF; CDR3nt: TGTGCCAGCAGCTTAGAAGGGTCCAAAAACATTCAGTACTTC
j_gene: TRBJ1-1; v_gene: TRBV4-1; abundance: many; d_gene: -; CDR3aa: CASSHTITGTEAFF; CDR3nt: TGCGCCAGCAGCCACACAATAACGGGCACTGAAGCTTTCTTT
j_gene: TRBJ2-1; v_gene: TRBV5-1; abundance: many; d_gene: -; CDR3aa: CASSLDGARGDEQFF; CDR3nt: TGCGCCAGCAGCTTGGATGGGGCTAGGGGTGATGAGCAGTTCTTC
j_gene: TRBJ2-1; v_gene: TRBV6-5; abundance: many; d_gene: -; CDR3aa: CASSHRGERGNEQFF; CDR3nt: TGTGCCAGCAGTCACCGTGGGGAGAGGGGCAATGAGCAGTTCTTC
j_gene: TRBJ2-2; v_gene: TRBV6-5; abundance: many; d_gene: -; CDR3aa: CASSYADTGELFF; CDR3nt: TGTGCCAGCAGTTACGCAGACACCGGGGAGCTGTTTTTT